The rows below give T cell receptor beta chains drawn from one sample of a study of blood T cell repertoires in COVID-19. Generated by immunoSEQ multiplex PCR, the TCRdb table keeps only in-frame clones and is missing some. The data hold approximately 300,000 clones, with about 92% observed a single time. Sequencing used PBMCs or T cells enriched from blood (not recorded which). The origin of the receptors is a woman aged 25 to 39 who had recovered from COVID-19. CDR3s include the opening cysteine and the closing phenylalanine or tryptophan. The order of the fields is clone size, J gene, V gene, D gene, CDR3 DNA, CDR3 protein. D genes are given only for firm matches. Clone size appears in some rows only: once, few, many, or a class for an expanded clone.

abundance: .
j_gene: TRBJ1-1
v_gene: TRBV7-9
d_gene: .
CDR3nt: TGTGCCAGCAGCACCTGGACCGGGGGTGCTTTCTTT
CDR3aa: CASSTWTGGAFF

abundance: .
j_gene: TRBJ2-3
v_gene: TRBV27
d_gene: .
CDR3nt: TGTGCCAGCAGTTTGTCTAGAACAGATACGCAGTATTTT
CDR3aa: CASSLSRTDTQYF

abundance: .
j_gene: TRBJ1-1
v_gene: TRBV12-3/TRBV12-4
d_gene: .
CDR3nt: TGTGCCAGCAGCCTTTACAGGTTGGAAGCTTTCTTT
CDR3aa: CASSLYRLEAFF

abundance: .
j_gene: TRBJ2-5
v_gene: TRBV7-2
d_gene: TRBD2
CDR3nt: TGTGCCAGCAGCGAGACTAGCGGGGGCCGGGGGGAGACCCAGTACTTC
CDR3aa: CASSETSGGRGETQYF

abundance: .
j_gene: TRBJ1-2
v_gene: TRBV12-3/TRBV12-4
d_gene: TRBD1
CDR3nt: TGTGCCAGCAGTTCAGGGGGCGGCTACACCTTC
CDR3aa: CASSSGGGYTF

abundance: .
j_gene: TRBJ1-1
v_gene: TRBV7-9
d_gene: .
CDR3nt: TGTGCCAGCAGCACGAGAGGTCCGGAGGAAGCTTTCTTT
CDR3aa: CASSTRGPEEAFF

abundance: .
j_gene: TRBJ2-1
v_gene: TRBV5-1
d_gene: .
CDR3nt: TGCGCCAGCAGCTTGGGATCTATAAATGAGCAGTTCTTC
CDR3aa: CASSLGSINEQFF

abundance: .
j_gene: TRBJ2-5
v_gene: TRBV27
d_gene: .
CDR3nt: TGTGCCAGCAGTTTACTGGGCCCCACCCAGTACTTC
CDR3aa: CASSLLGPTQYF

abundance: .
j_gene: TRBJ1-1
v_gene: TRBV4-3
d_gene: .
CDR3nt: TGCGCCAGCAGCCAGGGTGGGGCGCGTAACGAGAACACTGAAGCTTTCTTT
CDR3aa: CASSQGGARNENTEAFF

abundance: .
j_gene: TRBJ2-3
v_gene: TRBV7-2
d_gene: TRBD2
CDR3nt: TGTGCCAGCAGCTCCCGGACTAGCGGGAAAACAGATACGCAGTATTTT
CDR3aa: CASSSRTSGKTDTQYF

abundance: .
j_gene: TRBJ1-4
v_gene: TRBV2
d_gene: .
CDR3nt: TGTGCCAGCAACGTCGGACTAGGGTGGGAAAAACTGTTTTTT
CDR3aa: CASNVGLGWEKLFF

abundance: .
j_gene: TRBJ2-1
v_gene: TRBV7-2
d_gene: TRBD2
CDR3nt: TGTGCCAGCAGCTTAGCGGTGGCTAGCGGGAGGAATGAGCAGTTCTTC
CDR3aa: CASSLAVASGRNEQFF

abundance: few
j_gene: TRBJ2-2
v_gene: TRBV3-1/TRBV3-2
d_gene: TRBD2
CDR3nt: TGTGCCAGCAGCCAAGGACAGAGCGGGGGCACCGGGGAGCTGTTTTTT
CDR3aa: CASSQGQSGGTGELFF

abundance: once
j_gene: TRBJ1-6
v_gene: TRBV4-1
d_gene: .
CDR3nt: TGCGCCAGCAGCCCTATCATTCGTGGGGGGAGGAATTCACCCCTCCACTTT
CDR3aa: CASSPIIRGGRNSPLHF

abundance: .
j_gene: TRBJ1-2
v_gene: TRBV28
d_gene: .
CDR3nt: TGTGCCAGCTCTCGGCAGGGATATGGCTACACCTTC
CDR3aa: CASSRQGYGYTF

abundance: .
j_gene: TRBJ1-3
v_gene: TRBV18
d_gene: TRBD1
CDR3nt: TGTGCCAGCTCACTAACGGGACAGGAGAATCTTGCCATATATTTT
CDR3aa: CASSLTGQENLAIYF

abundance: .
j_gene: TRBJ1-2
v_gene: TRBV28
d_gene: TRBD1
CDR3nt: TGTGCCAGCAGACCACCTGGACAGGGGATAGGAGGCTACACCTTC
CDR3aa: CASRPPGQGIGGYTF

abundance: .
j_gene: TRBJ2-4
v_gene: TRBV30
d_gene: TRBD1
CDR3nt: TGTGCCTGGAGTACAGGGGGCAACAACATTCAGTACTTC
CDR3aa: CAWSTGGNNIQYF

abundance: .
j_gene: TRBJ2-3
v_gene: TRBV5-1
d_gene: TRBD2
CDR3nt: TGCGCCAGCAGCTTGACGGCTAGCGGGAGAGGGACAGATACGCAGTATTTT
CDR3aa: CASSLTASGRGTDTQYF

abundance: .
j_gene: TRBJ1-6
v_gene: TRBV3-1/TRBV3-2
d_gene: .
CDR3nt: TGTGCCAGCAGCCAAGATCTCGGACTAGGGAATTCACCCCTCCACTTT
CDR3aa: CASSQDLGLGNSPLHF

abundance: .
j_gene: TRBJ1-1
v_gene: TRBV18
d_gene: .
CDR3nt: TGTGCCAGCTCACTAACATCTGGCACTGAAGCTTTCTTT
CDR3aa: CASSLTSGTEAFF

abundance: few
j_gene: TRBJ1-4
v_gene: TRBV25-1
d_gene: .
CDR3nt: TGTGCCAGCAGTGACCCAGGGGTCGAAAAACTGTTTTTT
CDR3aa: CASSDPGVEKLFF

abundance: .
j_gene: TRBJ2-7
v_gene: TRBV2
d_gene: .
CDR3nt: TGTGCCAGCAGTGGAACAGGGAACGAGCAGTACTTC
CDR3aa: CASSGTGNEQYF

abundance: .
j_gene: TRBJ2-6
v_gene: TRBV2
d_gene: .
CDR3nt: TGTGCCAGCAGTGTGACTCGACCGGGGGCCAACGTCCTGACTTTC
CDR3aa: CASSVTRPGANVLTF

abundance: .
j_gene: TRBJ1-5
v_gene: TRBV19
d_gene: .
CDR3nt: TGTGCCAGTAGCAGGGGCGGACAGCCCCAGCATTTT
CDR3aa: CASSRGGQPQHF

abundance: .
j_gene: TRBJ1-2
v_gene: TRBV7-9
d_gene: .
CDR3nt: TGTGCCAGCAGCCCAGGTGGCTATGGCTACACCTTC
CDR3aa: CASSPGGYGYTF

abundance: .
j_gene: TRBJ2-1
v_gene: TRBV19
d_gene: TRBD2
CDR3nt: TGTGCCAGTAGTATTGTAGCGGGGGAAAATGAGCAGTTCTTC
CDR3aa: CASSIVAGENEQFF

abundance: .
j_gene: TRBJ1-2
v_gene: TRBV7-2
d_gene: TRBD1
CDR3nt: TGTGCCAGCAGCTTCACAGGGGTGAGGAGTGGCTACACCTTC
CDR3aa: CASSFTGVRSGYTF

abundance: .
j_gene: TRBJ1-5
v_gene: TRBV28
d_gene: .
CDR3nt: TGTGCCAGCCGGGACACCTTTATGAAGAGACCCCAGCATTTT
CDR3aa: CASRDTFMKRPQHF

abundance: .
j_gene: TRBJ2-1
v_gene: TRBV11-2
d_gene: TRBD1
CDR3nt: TGTGCCAGCAGCTGGGGACAGGGGGCGATCAATGAGCAGTTCTTC
CDR3aa: CASSWGQGAINEQFF

abundance: .
j_gene: TRBJ2-5
v_gene: TRBV7-2
d_gene: .
CDR3nt: TGTGCCAGCAGCTGGCAGGGAAGGGAGACCCAGTACTTC
CDR3aa: CASSWQGRETQYF

abundance: .
j_gene: TRBJ2-5
v_gene: TRBV9
d_gene: .
CDR3nt: TGTGCCAGCAGCGGAAAAGCGGGTTCGGAGACCCAGTACTTC
CDR3aa: CASSGKAGSETQYF

abundance: .
j_gene: TRBJ1-2
v_gene: TRBV30
d_gene: .
CDR3nt: TGTGCCTGGAGTGAGACAAACGACCTCTATGGCTACACCTTC
CDR3aa: CAWSETNDLYGYTF

abundance: .
j_gene: TRBJ1-2
v_gene: TRBV9
d_gene: .
CDR3nt: TGTGCCAGCAGCGTAGACCCCGCAGGGTGGAACTATGGCTACACCTTC
CDR3aa: CASSVDPAGWNYGYTF

abundance: .
j_gene: TRBJ1-2
v_gene: TRBV18
d_gene: TRBD1
CDR3nt: TGTGCCAGCTCACCCCCGACAGGGGGGGAATTGGGTGACTATGGCTACACCTTC
CDR3aa: CASSPPTGGELGDYGYTF

abundance: .
j_gene: TRBJ1-6
v_gene: TRBV4-3
d_gene: .
CDR3nt: TGCGCCAGCAGCCAAGATCGGTCGGAGAATAATTCACCCCTCCACTTT
CDR3aa: CASSQDRSENNSPLHF

abundance: .
j_gene: TRBJ2-1
v_gene: TRBV4-3
d_gene: TRBD2
CDR3nt: TGCGCCAGCAGCCAAGATCATGGCGGGAGGAGCTCCTACAATGAGCAGTTCTTC
CDR3aa: CASSQDHGGRSSYNEQFF

abundance: .
j_gene: TRBJ2-1
v_gene: TRBV24-1
d_gene: TRBD1
CDR3nt: TGTGCCACCAGTGACAGGGGGCTAGGTGAGCAGTTCTTC
CDR3aa: CATSDRGLGEQFF

abundance: .
j_gene: TRBJ2-3
v_gene: TRBV4-1
d_gene: TRBD1
CDR3nt: TGCGCCAGCAGCCAATTAAGGGTTCGGGACAGGGGACTCAAGGCAGTCCCAGATACGCAGTATTTT
CDR3aa: CASSQLRVRDRGLKAVPDTQYF

abundance: few
j_gene: TRBJ2-2
v_gene: TRBV5-4
d_gene: .
CDR3nt: TGTGCCAGCAGCTTTGAAAGGCAGGGCCCCGGGGAGCTGTTTTTT
CDR3aa: CASSFERQGPGELFF

abundance: .
j_gene: TRBJ1-1
v_gene: TRBV28
d_gene: .
CDR3nt: TGTGCCAGCAGCCCACCGGGACTAGGCGCTGAAGCTTTCTTT
CDR3aa: CASSPPGLGAEAFF

abundance: .
j_gene: TRBJ1-1
v_gene: TRBV5-1
d_gene: TRBD1
CDR3nt: TGCGCCAGCAGCGGACAGGGGGCGAAAAGCACTGAAGCTTTCTTT
CDR3aa: CASSGQGAKSTEAFF

abundance: .
j_gene: TRBJ2-1
v_gene: TRBV28
d_gene: TRBD2
CDR3nt: TGTGCCAGCAAGGGGACTAGCGGGAGGTTATCCTACAATGAGCAGTTCTTC
CDR3aa: CASKGTSGRLSYNEQFF